A single sample gave rise to the 20 T cell receptor beta chains below, sequenced in a study of blood T cell repertoires in COVID-19 (dated by TCRdb to 2018 to 2020). Library generation was performed with the immunoSEQ multiplex PCR assay. TCRdb's version of the immuneACCESS table is confined to in-frame rearrangements and falls short of the full clone set. An unresolved V gene accounts for under half of the shortfall where checked; the remainder is of unknown origin. Present in this sample are tens of thousands of clones, around 80% of which were seen just once. In total, the top ten clones hold 20% to 25% of the sample. The specimen was peripheral blood. The receptors shown here come from a human donor in a cohort sampled during active COVID-19.

This clone was picked up one time. The chain links TRBV6-4 to TRBJ1-6; the D is unclear. Germline V lookup: CDR1 MRHNA, CDR2 SNTAGT. The length of the CDR3 is 17 residues. V dropped 5 bases and J dropped 0 bases, with 14 bases sitting between them. The CDR3 DNA reads as TGTGCCAGCAGTTTAGTACAGACGAGCTCCTATAATTCACCCCTCCACTTT. It specifies CASSLVQTSSYNSPLHF.

This clone was counted once. The rearrangement links TRBV6-6 to TRBJ1-6; 7 nucleotides agree with TRBD1. The CDR3 has 14 amino acids. Trimming at V came to 6 bases and at J to 9 bases, leaving 8 bases not matched to a gene. Germline CDR1 reads MNHNY; CDR2 reads SVGAGI (reference sequence). The CDR3 coding sequence is TGTGCCAGCAGCCCCGGGACAGCTCGTTCACCCCTCCACTTT. This sequence encodes CASSPGTARSPLHF.

This clone was recorded many times. The V call is TRBV5-1, the J call TRBJ2-7; the match to TRBD1 covers 9 bases. Germline CDR1 and CDR2: SGHRS and YFSETQ. CDR3 length equals 16 residues. With V trimmed by 4 bases and J by 7 bases, 15 bases remained unmatched. The CDR3 nucleotides read TGCGCCAGCAGCGCAACAGGGGGCGGGTCCTTTCGGGAGCAGTACTTC. Translating gives CASSATGGGSFREQYF.

The rearrangement joins TRBV9 to TRBJ2-5; the D gene is possibly TRBD2 (5 bases). V dropped 0 bases and J dropped 7 bases, with 10 bases sitting between them. The CDR3 has 13 amino acids. From germline, CDR1 is SGDLS and CDR2 YYNGEE. The CDR3, as DNA: TGTGCCAGCAGCGTAGACCTAGCTGGGACCCAGTACTTC. It codes for CASSVDLAGTQYF.

This chain links TRBV19 with TRBJ2-2; possibly TRBD1 for D (5 bases). This CDR3 is built from 15 residues. CDR1 is LNHDA, CDR2 SQIVND, per germline (reference sequence). V was clipped by 6 bases and J by 4 bases, with 15 bases between them. The CDR3 reads CASSQQSQGTGELFF. In DNA, the CDR3 is TGTGCCAGTAGCCAGCAGTCGCAGGGCACCGGGGAGCTGTTTTTT.

The gene calls are TRBV28 and TRBJ1-1; D unresolved. The V end lost 4 bases, the J end lost 8 bases, and 14 bases lay between the germline ends. The length of the CDR3 is 13 residues. Germline V lookup: CDR1 MDHEN, CDR2 SYDVKM. Here the CDR3 DNA reads TGTGCCAGCAGTTCCGCTCCCTTGGCCGAAGCTTTCTTT. Amino acids: CASSSAPLAEAFF.

This clone was observed a few times. The chain is built from TRBV3-1 (or the pseudogene TRBV3-2) and TRBJ1-1; 9 bases are shared with TRBD1. The CDR3 is 13 amino acids. Germline-derived CDR1 and CDR2 are LGHDT and YNNKEL (reference sequence). Trimming at V came to 5 bases and at J to 4 bases, leaving 2 bases not matched to a gene. CDR3 residues: CASSGDRATEAFF. Written as DNA, the CDR3 is TGTGCCAGCAGCGGGGACAGGGCCACTGAAGCTTTCTTT.

The chain joins TRBV7-2 to TRBJ2-5, with D possibly being TRBD2 (5 bases). Trimming removed 5 bases from V and 1 base from J, with 5 bases in between. Per the germline V gene, CDR1 is SGHTA and CDR2 is FQGNSA. The CDR3 runs 12 residues. The CDR3 loop reads CASSRGQETQYF. CDR3 DNA: TGTGCCAGCAGCCGGGGCCAAGAGACCCAGTACTTC.

The chain uses TRBV28 and TRBJ2-1; a weak D match, TRBD1 (5 bases). This CDR3 spans 14 amino acids. With 3 bases removed from V and 5 bases from J, the gap between germline ends came to 11 bases. Germline assignment: CDR1 MDHEN and CDR2 SYDVKM. The CDR3 here is CASSLIQGDNEQFF. CDR3 DNA: TGTGCCAGCAGTTTGATCCAAGGGGACAATGAGCAGTTCTTC.

In its sample, this clone was seen a few times. This chain connects TRBV27 to TRBJ2-2; possible D gene TRBD2, 6 bases. V was shortened by 6 bases and J by 0 bases, with 20 bases between the two germline ends. This CDR3 contains 18 residues. Germline CDR1 reads MNHEY; CDR2 reads SMNVEV (reference sequence). As DNA, the CDR3 is TGTGCCAGCAGGCGAGCGGGTTGGTACGGAGCGAACACCGGGGAGCTGTTTTTT. Protein: CASRRAGWYGANTGELFF.

The chain couples TRBV20-1 to TRBJ2-5; 8 bases are a match to TRBD2. CDR1 and CDR2 from the germline V gene are DFQATT and SNEGSKA (reference sequence). V shed 3 bases, J shed 5 bases, and the junction held 14 bases outside the gene matches. The CDR3 has 16 amino acids. Here the CDR3 DNA reads TGCAGTGCTAGTTCCCTCGTCGGGAGGGCCGGGGAGACCCAGTACTTC. Its translation: CSASSLVGRAGETQYF.

This clone was detected once. The CDR3 DNA follows: TGTGCCTGGAGTGTGGGGGGGGTCGGAAACACCATATATTTT. Amino acids: CAWSVGGVGNTIYF. The genes are TRBV30 and TRBJ1-3; TRBD1 is a possible D gene (5 bases). Trimming removed 0 bases at V and 4 bases at J, with 10 bases between. Per the germline V gene, CDR1 is GTSNPN and CDR2 is SVGIG (reference sequence). The length of the CDR3 is 14 residues.

The chain carries TRBV7-2 and TRBJ1-4, with D possibly matching TRBD1 (6 bases). Deletions cut 5 bases from V and 7 bases from J, with 14 bases between. In germline, CDR1 is SGHTA, CDR2 FQGNSA. The CDR3 loop spans 14 amino acids. The CDR3 here is CASSLGHGGEKLFF. In nucleotides, the CDR3 is TGTGCCAGCAGCCTGGGACATGGTGGTGAAAAACTGTTTTTT.

The V call is TRBV25-1, the J call TRBJ2-3, with 10 bases aligning to TRBD2. Germline V gives CDR1 MGHDK, CDR2 SYGVNS. The V and J ends lost 6 bases and 6 bases, in that order; junction bases with no gene match: 9. This CDR3 is 15 amino acids long. The CDR3: CASSPLAGVGDTQYF. The CDR3 nucleotides read TGTGCCAGCAGCCCCCTAGCGGGAGTTGGGGATACGCAGTATTTT. Supplemented by reference TRBV25-1 and TRBJ2-3, the full variable domain reads EADIYQTPRYLVIGTGKKITLECSQTMGHDKMYWYQQDPGMELHLIHYSYGVNSTEKGDLSSESTVSRIRTEHFPLTLESARPSHTSQYLCASSPLAGVGDTQYFGPGTRLTVL.

V gene TRBV5-1 combines with J gene TRBJ1-5, with a possible D match to TRBD1 (6 bases). CDR1 and CDR2 from the germline V gene are SGHRS and YFSETQ. The CDR3 consists of 15 residues. V lost 0 bases to trimming and J lost 4 bases, with 11 bases between them. The CDR3 sequence: CASSLGAGENQPQHF. The CDR3 DNA sequence: TGCGCCAGCAGCTTGGGGGCAGGGGAGAATCAGCCCCAGCATTTT.

This chain uses TRBV28 with TRBJ1-2; 9 bases align to TRBD1. The CDR3 length is 14 residues. After removal of 6 bases from V and 7 bases from J, the junction contained 9 bases not matched to a gene. The germline V gene has CDR1 MDHEN and CDR2 SYDVKM. CDR3 nucleotides: TGTGCCAGCAGCCCTGGACAGGGGACTGGTGGCTACACCTTC. Protein sequence: CASSPGQGTGGYTF.

V and J are TRBV27 and TRBJ1-5, with D unresolved. The ends were cut back, 2 bases at V and 11 bases at J, with 16 bases in the middle. The CDR3 length is 14 residues. Germline assignment: CDR1 MNHEY and CDR2 SMNVEV (reference sequence). The DNA of the CDR3 is TGTGCCAGCAGTTTAGATGGGTCGTTGAGGTCCCAGCATTTT. Translation: CASSLDGSLRSQHF.

The chain is built from TRBV2 and TRBJ2-7, with 10 bases fitting TRBD1. The CDR3 loop spans 14 amino acids. With V trimmed by 6 bases and J by 3 bases, 5 bases remained unmatched. CDR1 is SNHLY and CDR2 is FYNNEI in the germline V gene. CDR3 sequence: CASRNGQGVYEQYF. CDR3 coding DNA: TGTGCCAGCAGGAACGGACAGGGGGTCTACGAGCAGTACTTC.

The chain couples TRBV6-5 to TRBJ1-3; 7 nucleotides align to TRBD1. The CDR3 is 15 residues long. V was clipped by 4 bases and J by 4 bases; unmatched bases: 7. The V gene's germline CDR1 is MNHEY and CDR2 SVGAGI. The chain's CDR3 is CASSSFGTEGNTIYF. The DNA of the CDR3 is TGTGCCAGCAGTTCCTTTGGGACAGAAGGAAACACCATATATTTT.

This rearrangement joins TRBV28 to TRBJ1-4, with a weak D call TRBD1 (6 bases). Germline values: CDR1 MDHEN, CDR2 SYDVKM. There are 14 residues in the CDR3. Trimming removed 3 bases at V and 4 bases at J, with 9 bases between. CDR3 nucleotide sequence: TGTGCCAGCAGTTTGGGACAAGATAATGAAAAACTGTTTTTT. Its translation is CASSLGQDNEKLFF.